This T cell receptor beta chain was retrieved from a study of monozygotic twins with inflammatory bowel disease. The study's findings and limits: T cell subtypes were not distinguishable in this analysis. IBD patients had lower TCRbeta diversity (inverse Simpson) than healthy co-twins.

Germline CDR1 is DFQATT and CDR2 is SNEGSKA (reference sequence). CDR3 length: 14 amino acids. From the 5' RACE reads, TCRdb lists one entry per CDR3 protein and no DNA. This sample's clone table lists about 330,000 distinct CDR3 sequences. On this clonotype itself: The target antigen is unknown.

The chain employs TRBV20-1 and TRBJ2-1; TCRdb's D gene call, TRBD1, goes unchecked for lack of DNA. The origin of this receptor is a human donor with ulcerative colitis or Crohn's disease, or a healthy co-twin of an affected twin (not recorded which). Sequencing was done on a sample of blood. CDR3 region: CSARSAASYNEQFF.